The rows below give T cell receptor beta chains drawn from one sample of a study of T cells and Merkel cell carcinoma outcomes. Sequencing was performed with immunoSEQ multiplex PCR; in TCRdb, only in-frame clones are kept and a portion is missing. The profile shows about 19,000 clones, approximately 80% of them singletons. The specimen sequenced was tumor tissue from Merkel cell carcinoma. The receptors originated from a human donor with Merkel cell carcinoma. Both conserved end residues are trimmed from each CDR3.

V gene	CDR3 protein
TRBV7-9	ASSPTGSPEKLF
TRBV7-8	ASSARAGEETQY
TRBV7-9	ASSLGGGHRGETQY
TRBV30	AWSRMYRSEYT
TRBV9	ASSGEWRTWGEQF
TRBV29-1	SVGTDRIGELF
TRBV18	ASSLKTGNGYT
TRBV13	ASSFGLRLAGDEQY
TRBV5-6	ASSLLQGTYEQY
TRBV5-1	ASSKGTSGPYEQY
TRBV27	ASSLYGGYVNEQY
TRBV11-2	ASSFPSVDIQY
TRBV9	ASSVGDNQPQH
TRBV18	ASSPDPALDYNQPQH